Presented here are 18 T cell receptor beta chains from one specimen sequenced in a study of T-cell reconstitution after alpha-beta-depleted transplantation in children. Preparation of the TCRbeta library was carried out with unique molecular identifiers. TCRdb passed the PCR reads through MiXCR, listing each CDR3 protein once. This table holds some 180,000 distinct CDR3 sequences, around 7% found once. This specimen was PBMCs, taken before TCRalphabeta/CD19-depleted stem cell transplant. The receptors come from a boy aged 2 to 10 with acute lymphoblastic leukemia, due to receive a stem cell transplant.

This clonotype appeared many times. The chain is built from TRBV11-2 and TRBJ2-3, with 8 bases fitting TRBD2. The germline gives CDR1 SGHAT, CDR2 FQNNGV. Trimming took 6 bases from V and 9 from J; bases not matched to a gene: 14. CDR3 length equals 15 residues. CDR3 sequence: CASRTSGGQIITQYF. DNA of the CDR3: TGTGCCAGCAGGACCTCGGGGGGGCAAATTATAACGCAGTATTTT.

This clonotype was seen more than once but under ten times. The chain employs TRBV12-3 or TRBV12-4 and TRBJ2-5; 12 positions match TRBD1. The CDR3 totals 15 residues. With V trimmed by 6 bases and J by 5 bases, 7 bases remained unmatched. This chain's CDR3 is CASSYWDRGPETQYF. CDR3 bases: TGTGCCAGCAGCTATTGGGACAGGGGGCCCGAGACCCAGTACTTC.

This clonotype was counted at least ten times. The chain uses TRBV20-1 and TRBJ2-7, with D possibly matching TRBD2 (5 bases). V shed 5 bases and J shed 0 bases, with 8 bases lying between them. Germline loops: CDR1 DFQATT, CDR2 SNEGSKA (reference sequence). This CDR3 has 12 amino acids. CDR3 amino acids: CSARADSYEQYF. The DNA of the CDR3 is TGCAGTGCTCGAGCGGACTCCTACGAGCAGTACTTC.

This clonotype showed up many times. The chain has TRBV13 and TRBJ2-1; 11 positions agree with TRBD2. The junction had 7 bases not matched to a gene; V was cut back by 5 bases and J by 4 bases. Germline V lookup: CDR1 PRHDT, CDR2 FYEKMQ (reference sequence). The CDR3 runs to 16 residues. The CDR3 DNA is TGTGCCAGCAGCGGACCGGGACTAGCGGATTACAATGAGCAGTTCTTC. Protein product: CASSGPGLADYNEQFF.

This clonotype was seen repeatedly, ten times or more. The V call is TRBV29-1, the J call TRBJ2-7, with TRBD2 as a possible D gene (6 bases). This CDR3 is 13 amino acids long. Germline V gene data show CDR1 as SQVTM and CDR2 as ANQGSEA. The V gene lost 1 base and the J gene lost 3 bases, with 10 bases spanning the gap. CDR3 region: CSVEAGLGYEQYF. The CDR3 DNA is TGCAGCGTTGAAGCGGGACTGGGCTACGAGCAGTACTTC.

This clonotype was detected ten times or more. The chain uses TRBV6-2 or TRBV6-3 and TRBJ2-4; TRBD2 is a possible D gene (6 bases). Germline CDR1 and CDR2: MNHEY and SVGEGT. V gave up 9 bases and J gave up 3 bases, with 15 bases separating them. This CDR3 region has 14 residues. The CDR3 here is CASAGTENKNIQYF. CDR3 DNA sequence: TGTGCCAGTGCCGGGACTGAGAACAAAAACATTCAGTACTTC.

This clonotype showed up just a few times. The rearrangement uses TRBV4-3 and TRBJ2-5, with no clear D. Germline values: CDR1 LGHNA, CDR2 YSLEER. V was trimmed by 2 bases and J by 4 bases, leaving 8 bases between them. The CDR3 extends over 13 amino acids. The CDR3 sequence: CASSQLLGETQYF. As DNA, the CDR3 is TGCGCCAGCAGCCAACTTCTGGGAGAGACCCAGTACTTC.

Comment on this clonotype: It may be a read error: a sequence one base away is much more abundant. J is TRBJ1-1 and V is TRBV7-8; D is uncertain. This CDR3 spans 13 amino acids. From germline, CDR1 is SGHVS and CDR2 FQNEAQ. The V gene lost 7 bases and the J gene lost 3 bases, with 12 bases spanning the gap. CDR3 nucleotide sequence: TGTGCCAGCATCGACCAGACGGACACTGAAGCTTTCTTT. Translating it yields CASIDQTDTEAFF.

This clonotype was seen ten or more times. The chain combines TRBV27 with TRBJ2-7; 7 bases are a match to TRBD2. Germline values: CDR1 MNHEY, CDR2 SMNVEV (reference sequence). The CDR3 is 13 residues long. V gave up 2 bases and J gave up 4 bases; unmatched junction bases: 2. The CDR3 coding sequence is TGTGCCAGCAGTTTAGGGGGGGAATACGAGCAGTACTTC. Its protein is CASSLGGEYEQYF.

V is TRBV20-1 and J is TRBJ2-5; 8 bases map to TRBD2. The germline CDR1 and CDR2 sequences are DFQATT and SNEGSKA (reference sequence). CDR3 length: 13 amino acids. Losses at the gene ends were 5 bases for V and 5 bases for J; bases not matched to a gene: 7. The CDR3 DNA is TGCAGTGCTGGGACGGGGGGGCAGGAGACCCAGTACTTC. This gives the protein CSAGTGGQETQYF.

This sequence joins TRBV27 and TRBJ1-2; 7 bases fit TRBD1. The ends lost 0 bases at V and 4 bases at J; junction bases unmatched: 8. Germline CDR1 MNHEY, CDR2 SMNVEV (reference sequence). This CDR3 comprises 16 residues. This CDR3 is CASSLSPTGLLYGYTF. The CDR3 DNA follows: TGTGCCAGCAGTTTATCGCCGACAGGGTTACTCTATGGCTACACCTTC.

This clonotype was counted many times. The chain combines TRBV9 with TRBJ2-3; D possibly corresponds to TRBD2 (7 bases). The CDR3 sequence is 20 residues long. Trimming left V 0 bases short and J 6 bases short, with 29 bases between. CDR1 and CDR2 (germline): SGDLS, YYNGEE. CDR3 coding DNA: TGTGCCAGCAGCGTAGACCTCCAGGACGGATGGGGGGGCAGAAGGGATACGCAGTATTTT. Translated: CASSVDLQDGWGGRRDTQYF.

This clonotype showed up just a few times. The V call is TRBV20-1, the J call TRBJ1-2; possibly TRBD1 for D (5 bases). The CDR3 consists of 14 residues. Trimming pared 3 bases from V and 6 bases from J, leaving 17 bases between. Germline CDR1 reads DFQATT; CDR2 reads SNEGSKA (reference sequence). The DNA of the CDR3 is TGCAGTGCTAGCATGGCGGACCGGGGGGATGGCTACACCTTC. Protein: CSASMADRGDGYTF.

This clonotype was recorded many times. CDR3 sequence: CSSYEGDTEAFF. In nucleotides, the CDR3 is TGCAGCTCCTATGAGGGGGACACTGAAGCTTTCTTT. The rearrangement joins TRBV29-1 to TRBJ1-1; tentative D call: TRBD1 (6 bases). With 8 bases removed from V and 3 bases from J, the gap between germline ends came to 13 bases. CDR1 is SQVTM and CDR2 is ANQGSEA in the germline V gene. The CDR3 sequence is 12 residues long.

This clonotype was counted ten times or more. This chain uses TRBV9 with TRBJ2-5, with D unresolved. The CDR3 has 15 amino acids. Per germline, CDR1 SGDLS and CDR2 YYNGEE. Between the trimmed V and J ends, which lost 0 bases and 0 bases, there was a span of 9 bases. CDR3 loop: CASSVDGGHQETQYF. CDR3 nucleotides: TGTGCCAGCAGCGTAGACGGTGGTCACCAAGAGACCCAGTACTTC.

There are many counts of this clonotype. The CDR3 DNA follows: TGCAGCGTTCCTTTATCTGACGGATGGACCTACAATGAGCAGTTCTTC. Amino acid sequence: CSVPLSDGWTYNEQFF. This chain joins TRBV29-1 and TRBJ2-1; D not certain. CDR1 and CDR2 from the germline V gene are SQVTM and ANQGSEA. The V end lost 5 bases, the J end lost 2 bases, and 19 bases lay between the germline ends. CDR3 length: 16 residues.

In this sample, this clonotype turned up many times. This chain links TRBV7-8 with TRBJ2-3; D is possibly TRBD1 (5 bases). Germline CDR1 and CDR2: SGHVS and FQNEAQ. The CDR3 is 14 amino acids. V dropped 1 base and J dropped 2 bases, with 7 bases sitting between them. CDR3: CASSLEGNTDTQYF. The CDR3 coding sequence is TGTGCCAGCAGCTTAGAGGGGAACACAGATACGCAGTATTTT.

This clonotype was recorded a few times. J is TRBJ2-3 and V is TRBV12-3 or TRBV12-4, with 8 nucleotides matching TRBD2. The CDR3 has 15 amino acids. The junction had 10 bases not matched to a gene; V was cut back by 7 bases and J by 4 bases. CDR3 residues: CASNHPRGAADTQYF. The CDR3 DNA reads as TGTGCCAGCAACCACCCGCGGGGGGCCGCAGATACGCAGTATTTT.